The 22 T cell receptor beta chains below all came from one sample that was sequenced in a study of blood T cell repertoires in COVID-19. Libraries were prepared by immunoSEQ multiplex PCR; TCRdb keeps only in-frame clonotypes and omits some of them. The data show 65,000 to 90,000 clones, approximately 80% seen once. The sample taken for sequencing was peripheral blood. These receptors all come from a woman aged 60-70 years with acute or convalescent COVID-19.

The chain uses TRBV28 and TRBJ1-1, with 11 bases aligning to TRBD1. V was clipped by 5 bases and J by 4 bases; unmatched bases: 12. This CDR3 spans 17 amino acids. From germline, CDR1 is MDHEN and CDR2 SYDVKM. The CDR3 DNA follows: TGTGCCAGCAGTCCGCGGGACAGGGGGAAGGTGGGCACTGAAGCTTTCTTT. It specifies CASSPRDRGKVGTEAFF. Complete variable domain (other parts from reference TRBV28 and TRBJ1-1): DVKVTQSSRYLVKRTGEKVFLECVQDMDHENMFWYRQDPGLGLRLIYFSYDVKMKEKGDIPEGYSVSREKKERFSLILESASTNQTSMYLCASSPRDRGKVGTEAFFGQGTRLTVV.

This clone was recorded once. V usage is TRBV3-1 (or the pseudogene TRBV3-2) and J usage is TRBJ2-5; 15 bases map to TRBD2. CDR3 length: 22 residues. After removal of 7 bases from V and 0 bases from J, the junction contained 21 bases not matched to a gene. Per the germline V gene, CDR1 is LGHDT and CDR2 is YNNKEL (reference sequence). The CDR3 nucleotides are TGTGCCAGCAACCGGGACCCGAGAATAGGGACTAGCGGGGGGCGCGACCAAGAGACCCAGTACTTC. Protein: CASNRDPRIGTSGGRDQETQYF.

V is TRBV2 and J is TRBJ1-4; D is possibly TRBD1 (5 bases). V was pared by 6 bases and J by 8 bases, with 25 bases between. Per the germline V gene, CDR1 is SNHLY and CDR2 is FYNNEI. The CDR3 is made up of 17 amino acids. CDR3 amino acids: CASRRVEGRWSQEKLFF. CDR3 bases: TGTGCCAGCAGAAGAGTCGAGGGGAGGTGGAGTCAAGAAAAACTGTTTTTT.

The CDR3 sequence is CASSGDAGVGTNYGYTF. In nucleotides, the CDR3 is TGTGCCAGCTCTGGAGATGCGGGGGTGGGGACAAACTATGGCTACACCTTC. The chain couples TRBV27 to TRBJ1-2; possibly TRBD1 for D (6 bases). This CDR3 comprises 17 residues. CDR1 and CDR2 from the germline V gene are MNHEY and SMNVEV (reference sequence). Trimming left V 8 bases short and J 2 bases short, with 24 bases between.

This chain connects TRBV6-1 to TRBJ1-3; no clear D gene. CDR3 length: 13 residues. The V gene's germline CDR1 is MNHNS and CDR2 SASEGT. V lost 2 bases and J lost 4, with 6 bases in between. CDR3 amino acids: CASSEWPGNTIYF. The CDR3 DNA follows: TGTGCCAGCAGTGAATGGCCAGGAAACACCATATATTTT.

This chain joins TRBV10-3 and TRBJ2-2; D possibly corresponds to TRBD2 (6 bases). The CDR3 runs 13 residues. Trimming shortened V by 5 bases and J by 6 bases, and 10 bases separated the two germline ends. CDR1 and CDR2 from the germline V gene are ENHRY and SYGVKD. This CDR3 reads CAISSSEAGELFF. CDR3 nucleotide sequence: TGTGCCATCAGTTCTAGCGAGGCCGGGGAGCTGTTTTTT.

The rearrangement uses TRBV28 and TRBJ2-3; 9 bases match TRBD2. V shed 2 bases, J shed 3 bases, and the junction held 6 bases outside the gene matches. In germline, CDR1 is MDHEN, CDR2 SYDVKM. This CDR3 has 16 amino acids. DNA of the CDR3: TGTGCCAGCAGTTTACGAAGCGGGGGGTGGACAGATACGCAGTATTTT. Encoded protein: CASSLRSGGWTDTQYF.

CDR3 in amino acids: CASSLSGINLREQYF. CDR3 DNA: TGTGCCAGCAGCTTATCGGGGATTAACCTACGCGAGCAGTACTTC. The gene calls are TRBV7-3 and TRBJ2-7; D is perhaps TRBD2 (5 bases). The V gene lost 2 bases and the J gene lost 6 bases, with 17 bases spanning the gap. CDR1 and CDR2 (germline): SGHTA, FQGTGA. The CDR3 extends over 15 amino acids. Complete variable domain (other parts from reference TRBV7-3 and TRBJ2-7): GAGVSQTPSNKVTEKGKYVELRCDPISGHTALYWYRQSLGQGPEFLIYFQGTGAADDSGLPNDRFFAVRPEGSVSTLKIQRTERGDSAVYLCASSLSGINLREQYFGPGTRLTVT.

The chain links TRBV7-3 to TRBJ1-1; 8 bases map to TRBD1. Germline V gene sequence: CDR1 SGHTA, CDR2 FQGTGA. J lost 1 base, V lost 4 bases, and 2 bases had no gene match. The CDR3 runs to 14 residues. The CDR3: CASSSTGANTEAFF. DNA of the CDR3: TGTGCCAGCAGCTCGACAGGGGCGAACACTGAAGCTTTCTTT.

This sequence joins TRBV28 and TRBJ2-3; a weak D match, TRBD2 (5 bases). CDR1 is MDHEN and CDR2 is SYDVKM in the germline V gene. Trimming stripped 8 bases from V and 2 bases from J, with 17 bases between. The CDR3 consists of 15 residues. CDR3 region: CASPPSGPATDTQYF. DNA of the CDR3: TGTGCCAGCCCCCCAAGCGGACCTGCCACAGATACGCAGTATTTT.

The CDR3 loop reads CASSYRRQGQPQHF. In DNA form, the CDR3 reads TGTGCCAGCAGTTACCGCAGACAGGGTCAGCCCCAGCATTTT. The rearrangement uses TRBV6-5 and TRBJ1-5, with 7 bases matching TRBD1. The ends lost 2 bases at V and 6 bases at J; junction bases unmatched: 4. CDR3 size: 14 residues. Per germline, CDR1 MNHEY and CDR2 SVGAGI.

The gene calls are TRBV10-2 and TRBJ1-1; 8 nucleotides agree with TRBD1. This CDR3 comprises 16 residues. The V segment lost 6 bases and the J segment 0 bases; nucleotides outside the gene matches: 9. In germline, CDR1 is WSHSY, CDR2 SAAADI. CDR3 coding DNA: TGCGCCAGCAGAGTAGGGACAGGCTACATGAACACTGAAGCTTTCTTT. This codes for CASRVGTGYMNTEAFF.

V usage is TRBV19 and J usage is TRBJ2-5; TRBD2 matches at 12 bases. The CDR3 runs to 15 residues. After removal of 3 bases from V and 5 bases from J, the junction contained 4 bases not matched to a gene. CDR1 LNHDA and CDR2 SQIVND come from the germline V gene (reference sequence). In DNA form, the CDR3 reads TGTGCCAGTAGTATGACTAGCGGGAGAAGGGAGACCCAGTACTTC. Translation: CASSMTSGRRETQYF.

The chain uses TRBV11-2 and TRBJ1-4; 7 nucleotides match TRBD1. This CDR3 region has 15 residues. Germline trimming cut 4 bases from V and 5 bases from J; bases unmatched to any gene: 7. The germline CDR1 and CDR2 sequences are SGHAT and FQNNGV. The CDR3 nucleotides are TGTGCCAGCAGCTCTGTCGGGACAGTCAATGAAAAACTGTTTTTT. This gives the protein CASSSVGTVNEKLFF.

A single count supports this clone. V is TRBV2 and J is TRBJ1-3; D remains unclear. Germline V gene sequence: CDR1 SNHLY, CDR2 FYNNEI. The CDR3 spans 15 residues. Trimming removed 6 bases from V and 0 bases from J, with 12 bases in between. CDR3 sequence reads: CASSLGSISGNTIYF. The CDR3 DNA reads TGTGCCAGCAGCTTAGGTAGCATCTCTGGAAACACCATATATTTT.

This chain links TRBV7-9 with TRBJ1-4, with D possibly TRBD1 on 5 matching bases. Germline V gene lookup returns CDR1 SEHNR and CDR2 FQNEAQ (reference sequence). Deletions cut 1 base from V and 0 bases from J, with 9 bases between. The CDR3 sequence is 16 residues long. The CDR3 DNA follows: TGTGCCAGCAGCTTAGGACAGCACGCAACTAATGAAAAACTGTTTTTT. This translates into CASSLGQHATNEKLFF.

The chain joins TRBV12-5 to TRBJ2-3, with 10 bases matching TRBD2. Germline V lookup: CDR1 LGHNT, CDR2 FRNRAP. The CDR3 totals 15 residues. The ends lost 0 bases at V and 7 bases at J; junction bases unmatched: 4. The CDR3 is CASGLVLAGAHTQYF. DNA for the CDR3: TGTGCTAGTGGTTTGGTCCTAGCGGGAGCACATACGCAGTATTTT. The full variable domain, rest sourced from reference TRBV12-5 and TRBJ2-3, is DARVTQTPRHKVTEMGQEVTMRCQPILGHNTVFWYRQTMMQGLELLAYFRNRAPLDDSGMPKDRFSAEMPDATLATLKIQPSEPRDSAVYFCASGLVLAGAHTQYFGPGTRLTVL.

This clone was seen repeatedly, ten times or more. This chain connects TRBV19 to TRBJ1-5; TRBD1 matches 7 bases. Germline V lookup: CDR1 LNHDA, CDR2 SQIVND (reference sequence). This CDR3 has 18 residues. V gave up 1 base and J gave up 0 bases; unmatched junction bases: 9. The CDR3 DNA is TGTGCCAGTAGTATAGGAGGGGGCTTCTGGTATAGCAATCAGCCCCAGCATTTT. Its protein is CASSIGGGFWYSNQPQHF.

The chain joins TRBV5-4 to TRBJ2-3; TRBD2 aligns across 15 bases. This CDR3 has 17 amino acids. V gave up 6 bases and J gave up 4 bases; unmatched junction bases: 9. CDR1 is SGHNT and CDR2 is YYREEE in the germline V gene (reference sequence). The CDR3 DNA follows: TGTGCCAGCACGGGACTAGCGGGGGGAGGGATAGCAGATACGCAGTATTTT. It codes for CASTGLAGGGIADTQYF.

The chain carries TRBV2 and TRBJ1-5, with 11 bases identical to TRBD1. Per germline, CDR1 SNHLY and CDR2 FYNNEI. CDR3 length: 14 residues. Trimming cost V 8 bases and J 4 bases; bases outside gene matches: 4. CDR3 DNA: TGTGCCAGCGGGGGACAGGGGGGGAATCAGCCCCAGCATTTT. Encoded protein: CASGGQGGNQPQHF.

This clone has just a few counts. V and J are TRBV11-2 and TRBJ2-5; D perhaps matches TRBD1 (6 bases). Germline V CDR1 and CDR2: SGHAT, FQNNGV. V lost 3 bases and J lost 5, with 13 bases in between. CDR3 length: 14 amino acids. The DNA for the CDR3 is TGTGCCAGCAGCTTGGGGGCTACCTTGGAGACCCAGTACTTC. Translated: CASSLGATLETQYF.

The V call is TRBV6-1, the J call TRBJ1-1, with 7 bases fitting TRBD1. This CDR3 is 15 amino acids long. V dropped 0 bases and J dropped 4; count of bases not matched to a gene: 5. Germline assignment: CDR1 MNHNS and CDR2 SASEGT. This chain's CDR3 is CASSEAQGGGTEAFF. CDR3 coding DNA: TGTGCCAGCAGTGAAGCGCAAGGGGGCGGCACTGAAGCTTTCTTT.